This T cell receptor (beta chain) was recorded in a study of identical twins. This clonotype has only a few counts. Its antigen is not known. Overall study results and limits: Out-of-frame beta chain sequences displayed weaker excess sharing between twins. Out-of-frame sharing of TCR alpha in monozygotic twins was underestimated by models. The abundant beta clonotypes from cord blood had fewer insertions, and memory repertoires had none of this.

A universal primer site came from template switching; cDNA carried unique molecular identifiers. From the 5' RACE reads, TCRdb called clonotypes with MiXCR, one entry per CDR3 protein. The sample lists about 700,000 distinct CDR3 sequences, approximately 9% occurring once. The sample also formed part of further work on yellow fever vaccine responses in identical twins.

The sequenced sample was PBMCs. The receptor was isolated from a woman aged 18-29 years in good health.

CDR3 nucleotide sequence: TGCAGTGCTAGACAGAGGAACACTGAAGCTTTCTTT. It translates to CSARQRNTEAFF. V gene TRBV20-1 combines with J gene TRBJ1-1; D unclear. This CDR3 is built from 12 residues. V lost 2 bases and J lost 1, with 5 bases in between. Germline CDR1 reads DFQATT; CDR2 reads SNEGSKA (reference sequence).